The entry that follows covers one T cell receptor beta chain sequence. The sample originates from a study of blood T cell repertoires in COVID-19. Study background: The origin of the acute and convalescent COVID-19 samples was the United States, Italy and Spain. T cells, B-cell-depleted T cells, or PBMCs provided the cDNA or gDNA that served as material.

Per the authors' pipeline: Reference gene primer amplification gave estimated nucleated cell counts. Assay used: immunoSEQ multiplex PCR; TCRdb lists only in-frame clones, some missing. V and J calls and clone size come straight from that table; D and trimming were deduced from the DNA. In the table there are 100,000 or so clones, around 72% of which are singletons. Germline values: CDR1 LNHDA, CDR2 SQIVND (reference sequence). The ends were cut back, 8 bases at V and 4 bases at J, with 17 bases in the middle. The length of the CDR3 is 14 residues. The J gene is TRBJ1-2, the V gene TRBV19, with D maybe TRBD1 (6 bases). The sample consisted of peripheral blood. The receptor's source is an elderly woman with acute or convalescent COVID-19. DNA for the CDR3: TGTGCCAGTGCCAGGACAGTTGGGGGCTATGGCTACACCTTC. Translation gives CASARTVGGYGYTF.